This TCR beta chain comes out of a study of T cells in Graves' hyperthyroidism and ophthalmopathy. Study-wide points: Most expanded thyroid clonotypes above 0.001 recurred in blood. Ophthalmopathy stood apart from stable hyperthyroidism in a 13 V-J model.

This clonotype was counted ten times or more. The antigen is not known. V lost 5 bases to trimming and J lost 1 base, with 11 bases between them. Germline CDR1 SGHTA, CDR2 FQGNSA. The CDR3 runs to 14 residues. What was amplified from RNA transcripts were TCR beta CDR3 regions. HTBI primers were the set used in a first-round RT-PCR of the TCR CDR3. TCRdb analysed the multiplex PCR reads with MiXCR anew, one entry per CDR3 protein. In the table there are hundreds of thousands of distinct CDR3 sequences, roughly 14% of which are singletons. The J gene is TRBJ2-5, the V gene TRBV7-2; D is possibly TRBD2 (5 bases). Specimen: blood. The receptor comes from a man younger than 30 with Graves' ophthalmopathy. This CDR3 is CASSDYGSQETQYF. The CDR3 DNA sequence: TGTGCCAGCAGCGACTACGGTTCCCAAGAGACCCAGTACTTC. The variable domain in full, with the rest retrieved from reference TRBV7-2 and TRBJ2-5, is GAGVSQSPSNKVTEKGKDVELRCDPISGHTALYWYRQSLGQGLEFLIYFQGNSAPDKSGLPSDRFSAERTGGSVSTLTIQRTQQEDSAVYLCASSDYGSQETQYFGPGTRLLVL.